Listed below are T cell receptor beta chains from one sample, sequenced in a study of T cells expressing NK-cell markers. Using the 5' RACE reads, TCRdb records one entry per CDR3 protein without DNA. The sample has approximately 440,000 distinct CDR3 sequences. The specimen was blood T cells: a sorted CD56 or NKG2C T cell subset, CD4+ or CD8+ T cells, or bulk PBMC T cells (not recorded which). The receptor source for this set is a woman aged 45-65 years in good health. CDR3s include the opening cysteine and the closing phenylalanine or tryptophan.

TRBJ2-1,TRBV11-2,CASRRWGLAFNEQFF
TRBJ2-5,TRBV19,CASSVRGPGTQYF
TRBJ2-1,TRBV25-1,CASSESLAGVRNEQFF
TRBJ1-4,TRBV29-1,CSAVEGNEKLFF
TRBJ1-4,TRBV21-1,CASSSRTGPNEKLFF
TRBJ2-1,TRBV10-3,CAISESRGHEQFF
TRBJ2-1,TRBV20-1,CSVATGAGYNEQFF
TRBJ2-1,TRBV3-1,CASSQETSGPMFF
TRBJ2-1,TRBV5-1,CASSLILSGVANEQFF
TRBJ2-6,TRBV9,CASSVRKSSYEPGANVLTF
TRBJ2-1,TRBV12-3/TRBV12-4,CASSLRGLFYNEQFF
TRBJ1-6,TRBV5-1,CASSLEGGANNSPLHF
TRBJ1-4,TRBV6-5,CASSSGDRNEKLFF
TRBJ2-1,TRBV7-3,CASSPRASGSIGEQFF
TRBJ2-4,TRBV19,CASSMTAQGTKNIQYF
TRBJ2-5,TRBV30,CAWSAGGPSETQYF
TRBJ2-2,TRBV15,CATSRDLSAVAGELFF
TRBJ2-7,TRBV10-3,CAISGTGTGKGEQYF
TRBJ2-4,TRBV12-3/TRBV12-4,CASRFSGRGGKNIQYF
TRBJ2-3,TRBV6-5,CASRRDLAGAGTDTQYF
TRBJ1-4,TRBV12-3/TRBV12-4,CASRRGTGREKLFF
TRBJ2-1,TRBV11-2,CASSLRGWDYNEQFF
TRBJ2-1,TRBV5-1,CASASYNEQFF
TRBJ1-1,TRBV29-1,CSVEYTSRMGTEAFF
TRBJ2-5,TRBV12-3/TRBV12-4,CASSLALAEQETQYF
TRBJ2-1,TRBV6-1,CASSPRTSGRNEQFF
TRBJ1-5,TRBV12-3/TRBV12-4,CASRPTGTTHQPQHF
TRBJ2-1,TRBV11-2,CASSLDGGLAGMFQFF
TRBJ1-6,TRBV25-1,CASSPRDRAGSPLHF
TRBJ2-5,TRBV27,CASSQRQGETQYF
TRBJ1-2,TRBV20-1,CSARPGTGTSGYTF
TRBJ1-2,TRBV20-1,CSAPDGYYGYTF
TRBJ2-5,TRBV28,CASTPGRAETQYF
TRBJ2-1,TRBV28,CASSPRDGNYNEQFF
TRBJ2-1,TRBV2,CASRTSGRDEQFF
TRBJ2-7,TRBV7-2,CASSTRGGYEQYF
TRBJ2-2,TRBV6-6,CASTVSEAGGTGELFF
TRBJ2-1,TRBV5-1,CASSLDGTSGRGESYNEQFF
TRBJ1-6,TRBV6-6,CASRMGEPLHF
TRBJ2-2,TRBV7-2,CASSSLAGGGELFF
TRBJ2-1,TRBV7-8,CASSQAPAGVYNEQFF
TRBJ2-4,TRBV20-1,CSARGDSGDFQYF
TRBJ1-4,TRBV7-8,CASSLGGFNEKLFF
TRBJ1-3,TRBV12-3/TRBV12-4,CASRGGGNTIYF
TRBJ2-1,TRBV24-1,CATSVTGGSYNEQFF
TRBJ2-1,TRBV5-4,CASSRSQTSGRSEQFF
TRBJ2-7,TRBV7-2,CASSLALRFEGNEQYF
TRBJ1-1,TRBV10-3,CAIQGDLNTEAFF
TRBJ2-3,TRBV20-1,CSATTRGRGHTDTQYF
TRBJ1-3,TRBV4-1,CASSQVQGTGMTGNTIYF
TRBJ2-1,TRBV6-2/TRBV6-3,CATQGLDVSNEQFF
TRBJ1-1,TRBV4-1,CASSQGIPQGAGSFAFF
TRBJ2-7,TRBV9,CASSPSGSYEQYF
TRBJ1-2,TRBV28,CASSSPGQLPNYGYTF
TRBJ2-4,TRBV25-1,CASSYSGRAKNIQYF
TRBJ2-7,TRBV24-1,CATSSRGSYEQYF
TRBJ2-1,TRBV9,CASSTPPGTSGSHEQFF
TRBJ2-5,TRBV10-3,CATVGQSQETQYF
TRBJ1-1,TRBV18,CASSTLGDTEAFF
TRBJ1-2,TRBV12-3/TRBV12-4,CASSPRYNYGYTF